The next 18 T cell receptor beta chains were all read from a single sample in a study of blood T cell repertoires in COVID-19. Data came from immunoSEQ multiplex PCR; TCRdb stores just in-frame clones and leaves some out. The sample consists of around 400,000 clones, roughly nine tenths of them appearing once. Sequencing input: PBMCs or T cells enriched from blood (not recorded which). The receptors were gathered from a middle-aged woman who had been exposed to COVID-19.

The rearrangement links TRBV19 to TRBJ1-2; D unresolved. The CDR3 is 11 amino acids. V gave up 6 bases and J gave up 5 bases, with 7 bases separating them. Germline CDR1 is LNHDA and CDR2 is SQIVND (reference sequence). The CDR3 is CASRAEYGYTF. The CDR3 nucleotides read TGTGCCAGTAGAGCGGAGTATGGCTACACCTTC.

The CDR3 region has the DNA TGTGCCAGCAGTTCGACTAGCGGGGGGACGTCACCCAAAAACATTCAGTACTTC. Protein product: CASSSTSGGTSPKNIQYF. The chain carries TRBV2 and TRBJ2-4; 13 bases agree with TRBD2. From germline, CDR1 is SNHLY and CDR2 FYNNEI. CDR3 size: 18 residues. The J segment lost 2 bases and the V segment lost 5 bases, leaving 9 bases of the junction unmatched.

The chain is built from TRBV24-1 and TRBJ2-1; perhaps TRBD1 as D (6 bases). Germline V gene sequence: CDR1 KGHDR, CDR2 SFDVKD. V shed 3 bases and J shed 9 bases, with 11 bases lying between them. The CDR3 is 13 residues long. CDR3 DNA sequence: TGTGCCACCAGTGATATAAGGGGGACTGAGCAGTTCTTC. It specifies CATSDIRGTEQFF.

This clone has a single count. The rearrangement joins TRBV7-8 to TRBJ1-3; TRBD1 is a possible D gene (6 bases). Germline-derived CDR1 and CDR2 are SGHVS and FQNEAQ. V shed 5 bases and J shed 7 bases, with 12 bases lying between them. The length of the CDR3 is 13 residues. This chain's CDR3 is CASSTTGYNTIYF. CDR3 nucleotide sequence: TGTGCCAGCAGCACGACAGGATATAACACCATATATTTT.

This clone was observed a single time. The V and J genes are TRBV15 and TRBJ1-2; TRBD1 might be the D (6 bases). Germline CDR1 and CDR2: LNHNV and YYDKDF (reference sequence). V was pared by 4 bases and J by 9 bases, with 15 bases between. The CDR3 is 13 residues long. The CDR3 loop reads CATSTGSQGRYTF. Here the CDR3 DNA reads TGTGCCACCAGCACGGGCTCCCAGGGGCGCTACACCTTC.

V gene TRBV7-6 combines with J gene TRBJ1-4; weak D call: TRBD1 (6 bases). The CDR3 sequence is 15 residues long. Trimming left V 1 base short and J 8 bases short, with 14 bases between. Germline values: CDR1 SGHVS, CDR2 FNYEAQ. CDR3 DNA: TGTGCCAGCAGCTTAGGGGGGGGCCGTGGGGAAAAACTGTTTTTT. Its protein product is CASSLGGGRGEKLFF. The variable domain in full, completed from reference TRBV7-6 and TRBJ1-4, reads GAGVSQSPRYKVTKRGQDVALRCDPISGHVSLYWYRQALGQGPEFLTYFNYEAQQDKSGLPNDRFSAERPEGSISTLTIQRTEQRDSAMYRCASSLGGGRGEKLFFGSGTQLSVL.

The genes are TRBV2 and TRBJ1-5; a possible D gene is TRBD1 (6 bases). Trimming pared 6 bases from V and 4 bases from J, leaving 16 bases between. The CDR3 has 15 residues. CDR1 and CDR2 from the germline V gene are SNHLY and FYNNEI. The CDR3 reads CASRKVRGANQPQHF. The CDR3, as DNA: TGTGCCAGCAGGAAGGTTCGGGGGGCAAATCAGCCCCAGCATTTT. The variable domain in full, with the rest retrieved from reference TRBV2 and TRBJ1-5, is EPEVTQTPSHQVTQMGQEVILRCVPISNHLYFYWYRQILGQKVEFLVSFYNNEISEKSEIFDDQFSVERPDGSNFTLKIRSTKLEDSAMYFCASRKVRGANQPQHFGDGTRLSIL.

The CDR3, as DNA: TGTGCCAGCAGGGGGACAGGGGATTTCGGCTACACCTTC. It codes for CASRGTGDFGYTF. The chain has TRBV6-5 and TRBJ1-2; TRBD1 aligns across 10 bases. Germline CDR1 MNHEY, CDR2 SVGAGI. V shed 6 bases, J shed 8 bases, and the junction held 6 bases outside the gene matches. The CDR3 consists of 13 residues.

V gene TRBV19 combines with J gene TRBJ1-5, with TRBD1 identical over 8 bases. The V and J ends lost 7 bases and 5 bases, in that order; junction bases with no gene match: 10. Germline CDR1 and CDR2: LNHDA and SQIVND (reference sequence). This CDR3 comprises 15 residues. The CDR3 is CASIDRGRSDQPQHF. In DNA, the CDR3 is TGTGCCAGTATAGACAGGGGTAGGTCGGATCAGCCCCAGCATTTT.

The chain has TRBV7-2 and TRBJ1-4, with 9 bases that match TRBD1. Germline V gene sequence: CDR1 SGHTA, CDR2 FQGNSA. The CDR3 runs to 19 residues. Trimming cost V 1 base and J 2 bases; bases outside gene matches: 11. CDR3: CASSLGSHRGRATNEKLFF. Here the CDR3 DNA reads TGTGCCAGCAGCTTAGGGTCACACAGGGGGCGAGCTACTAATGAAAAACTGTTTTTT.

The V call is TRBV12-3 or TRBV12-4, the J call TRBJ2-1, with D maybe TRBD2 (6 bases). The CDR3 consists of 13 residues. With 8 bases removed from V and 6 bases from J, the gap between germline ends came to 14 bases. DNA for the CDR3: TGTGCCAGCGATGGGCGGGGCGTCAATGAGCAGTTCTTC. Encoded protein: CASDGRGVNEQFF.

This sequence joins TRBV27 and TRBJ2-3; TRBD2 matches at 10 bases. Germline V gene sequence: CDR1 MNHEY, CDR2 SMNVEV (reference sequence). The CDR3 is 15 amino acids. The ends lost 5 bases at V and 1 base at J; junction bases unmatched: 3. The CDR3 DNA reads as TGTGCCAGCAGTGTTCTAGCGGGGGGCACAGATACGCAGTATTTT. This translates into CASSVLAGGTDTQYF.

The rearrangement uses TRBV6-5 and TRBJ1-4; 7 bases fit TRBD1. This CDR3 region has 13 residues. Germline V gene lookup returns CDR1 MNHEY and CDR2 SVGAGI. The trim removed 5 bases at V and 6 bases at J, leaving 3 bases unmatched. The CDR3 sequence: CASSRGRDEKLFF. In DNA, the CDR3 is TGTGCCAGCAGTAGGGGGCGGGATGAAAAACTGTTTTTT.

This chain connects TRBV2 to TRBJ1-2, with D hard to call. The germline CDR1 and CDR2 sequences are SNHLY and FYNNEI. The CDR3 totals 17 residues. V was pared by 2 bases and J by 0 bases, with 16 bases between. This CDR3 is CASSERGSPDPNYGYTF. The DNA of the CDR3 is TGTGCCAGCAGTGAAAGAGGGAGTCCGGATCCTAACTATGGCTACACCTTC. The full variable domain, its missing parts supplied by reference TRBV2 and TRBJ1-2, is EPEVTQTPSHQVTQMGQEVILRCVPISNHLYFYWYRQILGQKVEFLVSFYNNEISEKSEIFDDQFSVERPDGSNFTLKIRSTKLEDSAMYFCASSERGSPDPNYGYTFGSGTRLTVV.

This clone appeared once. CDR3 region: CASRTGGHQPQHF. CDR3 nucleotide sequence: TGTGCCAGCAGGACAGGGGGGCATCAGCCCCAGCATTTT. The chain combines TRBV2 with TRBJ1-5; 9 nucleotides line up with TRBD1. The CDR3 length is 13 residues. Trimming removed 6 bases from V and 5 bases from J; junction bases left unmatched: 2. Germline CDR1 reads SNHLY; CDR2 reads FYNNEI.

The rearrangement joins TRBV9 to TRBJ1-6, with TRBD1 as a possible D gene (6 bases). Trimming cost V 4 bases and J 6 bases, with 14 bases left between them. The germline V gene encodes CDR1 SGDLS and CDR2 YYNGEE. The CDR3 loop spans 15 amino acids. The CDR3 region has the DNA TGTGCCAGCAGCCCTCTACAGGGAGCTAATTCACCCCTCCACTTT. Residues: CASSPLQGANSPLHF.

This chain connects TRBV7-9 to TRBJ1-4; TRBD1 might be the D (5 bases). Trimming left V 8 bases short and J 4 bases short, with 11 bases between. The germline V gene has CDR1 SEHNR and CDR2 FQNEAQ (reference sequence). This CDR3 is built from 13 residues. The CDR3 region has the DNA TGTGCCAGCGCAGGGTCCGGTAATGAAAAACTGTTTTTT. Its translation is CASAGSGNEKLFF. The whole variable domain, remainder taken from reference TRBV7-9 and TRBJ1-4, is DTGVSQNPRHKITKRGQNVTFRCDPISEHNRLYWYRQTLGQGPEFLTYFQNEAQLEKSRLLSDRFSAERPKGSFSTLEIQRTEQGDSAMYLCASAGSGNEKLFFGSGTQLSVL.

Details on this clone: Other DNA sequences in the sample encode the same CDR3. The rearrangement links TRBV6-5 to TRBJ1-2; D is uncertain. V shed 0 bases and J shed 4 bases, with 6 bases lying between them. The CDR3 has 13 amino acids. Germline V gives CDR1 MNHEY, CDR2 SVGAGI. The CDR3 loop is CASSYSQSYGYTF. CDR3 coding DNA: TGTGCCAGCAGTTACTCGCAGTCCTATGGCTACACCTTC.